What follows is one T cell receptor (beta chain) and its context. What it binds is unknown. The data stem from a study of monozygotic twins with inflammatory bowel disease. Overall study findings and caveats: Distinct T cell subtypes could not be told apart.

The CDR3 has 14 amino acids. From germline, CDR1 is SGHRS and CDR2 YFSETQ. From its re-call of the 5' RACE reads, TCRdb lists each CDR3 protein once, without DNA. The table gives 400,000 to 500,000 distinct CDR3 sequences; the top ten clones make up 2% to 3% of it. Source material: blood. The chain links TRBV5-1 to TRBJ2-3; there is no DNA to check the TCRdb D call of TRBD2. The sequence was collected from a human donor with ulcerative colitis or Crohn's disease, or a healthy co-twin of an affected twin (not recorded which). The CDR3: CASSELAGTDTQYF.